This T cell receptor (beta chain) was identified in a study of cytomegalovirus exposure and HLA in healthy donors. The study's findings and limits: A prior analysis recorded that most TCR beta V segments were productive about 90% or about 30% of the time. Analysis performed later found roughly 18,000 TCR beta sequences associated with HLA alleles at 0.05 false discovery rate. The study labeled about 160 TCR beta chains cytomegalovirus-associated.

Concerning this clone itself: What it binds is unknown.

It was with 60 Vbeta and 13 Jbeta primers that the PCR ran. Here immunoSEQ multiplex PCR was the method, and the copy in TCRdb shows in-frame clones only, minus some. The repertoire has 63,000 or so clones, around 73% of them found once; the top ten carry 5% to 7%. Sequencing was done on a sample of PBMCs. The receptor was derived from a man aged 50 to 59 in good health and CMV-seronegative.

CDR3 in DNA: TGCAGCGTTGAGCTCAGGGGGCGCATCCCCAATGAGCAGTTCTTC. Its protein is CSVELRGRIPNEQFF. The gene calls are TRBV29-1 and TRBJ2-1, with TRBD1 matching 8 bases. The V gene's germline CDR1 is SQVTM and CDR2 ANQGSEA. This CDR3 region has 15 residues. V lost 3 bases and J lost 6; bases outside the gene matches: 10.